This T cell receptor (beta chain) is drawn from a study of T cell clones after liver transplantation (dated by TCRdb to about 2019). Some background on the complete study: The samples were obtained from ITN030ST, a randomized trial that attempted immunosuppression withdrawal within 2 years after liver transplantation. Donor-reactive T cell clones were identified by TCRbeta sequencing after a pre-transplant mixed lymphocyte reaction and then tracked in post-transplant blood. Third party-reactive TCRbeta sequences were also identified from pre-transplant MLRs to serve as an antigen-independent comparator for donor-reactive sequences. Three of the eight recipients were HCV-positive; the others were transplanted for non-autoimmune, non-viral indications. No induction therapy was given to the subjects, and standard immunosuppression was administered until randomization at 12-24 months post-transplant. To count as tolerant, a recipient had to stay completely off immunosuppression for at least one year without liver enzymes climbing beyond twice the upper limit of normal. Blood samples were collected pre-transplant, pre-randomization before withdrawal, and post-randomization after either complete withdrawal or failed withdrawal. The study cohort included 8 liver transplant recipients, of whom 3 were classified as tolerant and 5 as non-tolerant.

High-throughput TCRbeta CDR3 sequencing of frozen genomic DNA was performed by immunoSEQ, including PCR amplification, mapping, bias correction and internal controls. Concerning the study's data processing: Productive rearrangements were kept, and unique TCRbeta sequences were defined by CDR3 nucleotide sequence plus V and J gene. For a sequence to be called donor-reactive, it needed a frequency of at least 0.01% and at least 5-fold expansion in CFSE-low cells compared with unstimulated pre-transplant cells. Minimum frequency thresholds were set for each subject on the basis of the unstimulated sample with the lowest template count, so that a detection power of at least 90% was ensured. Jensen-Shannon divergence between the top 1000 TCRbeta sequences post-transplant and pre-transplant was used to measure repertoire turnover. Changes in detection of donor-reactive sequences were tested with two-sided Fisher's exact tests. TCRdb re-hosts the immuneACCESS table, in-frame sequences only. Its copies lack some clones; in the studies checked, an unresolved V gene accounts for under half of them, and the cause for the rest is not known. That table supplies the V and J calls and clone size; D and trimming were determined from the DNA. Here the sample has about 75,000 clones; less than 90% occur a single time. Jointly, the top ten make up 2% to 2.5% of the sample.

Reading the germline V gene gives CDR1 MDHEN and CDR2 SYDVKM. Between the V and J ends, shortened by 5 bases and 2 bases respectively, the junction contains 16 bases. Counted from cysteine to phenylalanine, this CDR3 has 16 amino acids. Of the read, only the CDR3 DNA is kept; its 48 bases are in frame from base 1. Unstimulated PBMCs, after thawing, were stained for CD3, CD4 and CD8 and then FACS-sorted into CD3+CD4+ and CD3+CD8+ populations. All 8 studied subjects were randomized to withdrawal of immunosuppression. The Qiagen DNeasy Blood and Tissue Kit was used for isolation of genomic DNA. What the study reported, not specific to this receptor: Low numbers of available donor cells limited the measurable donor-reactive repertoire in two subjects. When repertoire turnover was accounted for, significantly reduced detection of donor-reactive sequences was found in 7 of 8 subjects for CD4 and in 8 of 8 subjects for CD8. Donor-reactive sequences decreased more than third party-reactive sequences, which suggests partial antigen-specific deletion that was not related to withdrawal success. In 5 of 8 subjects, circulating donor-reactive CD4 TCRbeta sequences decreased significantly after transplant, regardless of tolerance or HCV status. The conclusions were considered preliminary, being limited by small, heterogeneous patient numbers and non-standardized post-transplant time points. Since no allograft tissue specimens were available, donor-reactive T cells may have migrated into the graft instead of being deleted.

Concerning this clone itself: The specificity of this receptor is unknown. No much larger clone is present one base from it, and per-base qualities are unavailable.

Sequencing was performed on CD4+ T cells from blood, taken less than 50 months after liver transplant. Rearrangement joined TRBV28 to TRBJ1-5, with a tentative D gene TRBD1 over 5 matching bases. The sequence came from a human patient who received a liver transplant. Once a transplant has taken place, some T cells may be donor derived. The DNA reads as follows: TGTGCCAGCAGTACCCCCGACAGACGGGGCAATCAGCCCCAGCATTTT. This encodes CASSTPDRRGNQPQHF. Where the CDR3 stops, the reference TRBV28 and TRBJ1-5 genes take over; the full variable domain is DVKVTQSSRYLVKRTGEKVFLECVQDMDHENMFWYRQDPGLGLRLIYFSYDVKMKEKGDIPEGYSVSREKKERFSLILESASTNQTSMYLCASSTPDRRGNQPQHFGDGTRLSIL.